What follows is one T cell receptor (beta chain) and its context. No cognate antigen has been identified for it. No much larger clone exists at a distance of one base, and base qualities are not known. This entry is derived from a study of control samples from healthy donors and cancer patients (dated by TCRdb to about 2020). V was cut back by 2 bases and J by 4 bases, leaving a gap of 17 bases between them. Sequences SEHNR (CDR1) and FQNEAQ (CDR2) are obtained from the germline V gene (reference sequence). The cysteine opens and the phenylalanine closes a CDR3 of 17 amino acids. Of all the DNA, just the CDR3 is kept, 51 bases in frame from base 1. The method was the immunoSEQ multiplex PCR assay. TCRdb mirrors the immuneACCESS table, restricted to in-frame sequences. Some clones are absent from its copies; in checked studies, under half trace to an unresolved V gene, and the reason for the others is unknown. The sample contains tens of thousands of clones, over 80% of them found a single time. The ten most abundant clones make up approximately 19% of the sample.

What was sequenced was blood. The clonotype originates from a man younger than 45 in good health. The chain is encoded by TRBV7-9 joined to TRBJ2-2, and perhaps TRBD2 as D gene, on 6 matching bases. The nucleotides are TGTGCCAGCAGCTTAAATTCCGGACTAAGTCCCACCGGGGAGCTGTTTTTT. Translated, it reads CASSLNSGLSPTGELFF.